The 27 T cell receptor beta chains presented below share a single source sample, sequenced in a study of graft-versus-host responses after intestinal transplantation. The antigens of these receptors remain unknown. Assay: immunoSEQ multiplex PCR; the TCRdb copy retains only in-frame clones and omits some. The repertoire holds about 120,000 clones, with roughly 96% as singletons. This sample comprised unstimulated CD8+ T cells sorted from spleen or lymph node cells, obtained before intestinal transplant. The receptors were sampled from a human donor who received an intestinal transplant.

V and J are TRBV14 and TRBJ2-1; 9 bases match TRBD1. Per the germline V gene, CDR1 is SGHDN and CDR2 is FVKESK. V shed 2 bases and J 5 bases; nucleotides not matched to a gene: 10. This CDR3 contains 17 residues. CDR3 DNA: TGTGCCAGCAGCCAATATCCAAGCCGGGACAGGGACAATGAGCAGTTCTTC. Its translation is CASSQYPSRDRDNEQFF.

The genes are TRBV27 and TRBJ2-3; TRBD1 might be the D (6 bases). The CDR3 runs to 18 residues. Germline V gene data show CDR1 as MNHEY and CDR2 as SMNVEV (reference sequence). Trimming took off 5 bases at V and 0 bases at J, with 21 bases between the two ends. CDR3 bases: TGTGCCAGCAGTCCAATGTTCGGGGACACTTTGAGCACAGATACGCAGTATTTT. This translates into CASSPMFGDTLSTDTQYF.

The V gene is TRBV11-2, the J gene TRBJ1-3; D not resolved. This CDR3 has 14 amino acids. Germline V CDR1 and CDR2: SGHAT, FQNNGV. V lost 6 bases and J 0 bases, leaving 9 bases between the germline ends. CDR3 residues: CASSLKFSGNTIYF. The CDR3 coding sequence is TGTGCCAGCAGTTTGAAATTCTCTGGAAACACCATATATTTT.

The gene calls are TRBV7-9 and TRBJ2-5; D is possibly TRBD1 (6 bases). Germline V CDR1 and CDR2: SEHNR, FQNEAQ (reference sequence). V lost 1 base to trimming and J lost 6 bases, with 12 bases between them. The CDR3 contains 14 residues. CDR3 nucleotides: TGTGCCAGCAGCTTAGTACAGGGTTTGAAGACCCAGTACTTC. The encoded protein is CASSLVQGLKTQYF.

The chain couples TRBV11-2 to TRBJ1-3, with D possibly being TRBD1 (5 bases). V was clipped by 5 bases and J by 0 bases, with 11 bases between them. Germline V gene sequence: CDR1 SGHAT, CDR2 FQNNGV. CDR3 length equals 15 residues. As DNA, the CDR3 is TGTGCCAGCAGCAGCAACAGGATCTCTGGAAACACCATATATTTT. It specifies CASSSNRISGNTIYF.

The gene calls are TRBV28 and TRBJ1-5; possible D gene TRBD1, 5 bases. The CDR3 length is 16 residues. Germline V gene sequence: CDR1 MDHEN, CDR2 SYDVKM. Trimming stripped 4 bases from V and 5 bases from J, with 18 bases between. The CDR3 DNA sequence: TGTGCCAGCAGTTCTCTAACCCGGGACTCAGATCAGCCCCAGCATTTT. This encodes CASSSLTRDSDQPQHF.

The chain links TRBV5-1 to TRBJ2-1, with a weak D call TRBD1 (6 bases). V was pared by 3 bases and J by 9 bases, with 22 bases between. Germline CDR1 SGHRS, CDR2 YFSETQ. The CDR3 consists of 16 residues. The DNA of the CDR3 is TGCGCCAGCAGCTCCCGGGACACGTATGGTGGCATTGAGCAGTTCTTC. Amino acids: CASSSRDTYGGIEQFF. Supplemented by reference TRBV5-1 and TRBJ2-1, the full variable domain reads KAGVTQTPRYLIKTRGQQVTLSCSPISGHRSVSWYQQTPGQGLQFLFEYFSETQRNKGNFPGRFSGRQFSNSRSEMNVSTLELGDSALYLCASSSRDTYGGIEQFFGPGTRLTVL.

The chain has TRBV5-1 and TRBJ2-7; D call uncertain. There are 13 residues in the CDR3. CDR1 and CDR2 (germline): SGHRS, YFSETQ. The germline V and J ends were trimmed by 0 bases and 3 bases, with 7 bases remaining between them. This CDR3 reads CASSLGGRYEQYF. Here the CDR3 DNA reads TGCGCCAGCAGCTTGGGCGGCCGCTACGAGCAGTACTTC.

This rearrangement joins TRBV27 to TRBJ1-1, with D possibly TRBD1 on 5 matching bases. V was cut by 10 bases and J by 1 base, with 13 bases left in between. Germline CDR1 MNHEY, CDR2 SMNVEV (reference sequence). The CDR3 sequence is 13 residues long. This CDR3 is CATKFQGNTEAFF. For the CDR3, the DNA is TGTGCCACTAAATTTCAGGGGAACACTGAAGCTTTCTTT.

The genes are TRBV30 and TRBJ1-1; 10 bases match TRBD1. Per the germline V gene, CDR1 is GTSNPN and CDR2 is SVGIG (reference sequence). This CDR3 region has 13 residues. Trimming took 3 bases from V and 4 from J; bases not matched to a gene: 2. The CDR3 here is CAWRDRGATEAFF. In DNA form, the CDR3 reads TGTGCCTGGAGGGACAGGGGGGCCACTGAAGCTTTCTTT.

The CDR3, as DNA: TGCAGTGCTAGAGATCTAGGTGAGCAGTTCTTC. This translates into CSARDLGEQFF. The chain has TRBV20-1 and TRBJ2-1; D remains unclear. Germline V gives CDR1 DFQATT, CDR2 SNEGSKA (reference sequence). V shed 0 bases and J shed 9 bases, with 6 bases lying between them. This CDR3 spans 11 amino acids.

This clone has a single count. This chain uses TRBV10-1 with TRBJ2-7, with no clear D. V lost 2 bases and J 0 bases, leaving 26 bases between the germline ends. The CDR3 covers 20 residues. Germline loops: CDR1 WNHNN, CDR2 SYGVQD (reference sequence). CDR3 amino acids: CASSEAPTTCEKGSSYEQYF. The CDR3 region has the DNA TGCGCCAGCAGTGAGGCCCCCACCACCTGCGAAAAGGGATCCTCCTACGAGCAGTACTTC.

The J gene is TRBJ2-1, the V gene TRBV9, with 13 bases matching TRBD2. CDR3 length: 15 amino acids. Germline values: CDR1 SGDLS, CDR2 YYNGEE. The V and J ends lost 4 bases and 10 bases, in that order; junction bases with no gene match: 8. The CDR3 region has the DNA TGTGCCAGCAGCCCCCGACTAGCGGGAGGAGGGGAGCAGTTCTTC. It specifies CASSPRLAGGGEQFF.

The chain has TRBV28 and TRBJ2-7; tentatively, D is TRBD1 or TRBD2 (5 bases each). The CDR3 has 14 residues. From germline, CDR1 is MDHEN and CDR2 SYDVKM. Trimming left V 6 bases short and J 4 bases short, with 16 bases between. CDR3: CASRSTGGRYEQYF. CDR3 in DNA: TGTGCCAGCAGATCTACAGGAGGTCGTTACGAGCAGTACTTC.

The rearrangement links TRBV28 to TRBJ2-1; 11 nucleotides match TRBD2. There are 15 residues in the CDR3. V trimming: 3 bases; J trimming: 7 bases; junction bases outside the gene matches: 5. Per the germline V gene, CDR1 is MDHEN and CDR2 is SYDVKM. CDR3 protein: CASSFRLAGFNEQFF. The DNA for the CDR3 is TGTGCCAGCAGTTTTCGACTAGCGGGGTTTAATGAGCAGTTCTTC.

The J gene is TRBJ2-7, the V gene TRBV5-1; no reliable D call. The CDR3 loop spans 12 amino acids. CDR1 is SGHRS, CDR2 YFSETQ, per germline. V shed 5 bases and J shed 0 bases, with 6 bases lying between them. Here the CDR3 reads CASRDPSYEQYF. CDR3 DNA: TGCGCCAGCAGAGACCCCTCCTACGAGCAGTACTTC. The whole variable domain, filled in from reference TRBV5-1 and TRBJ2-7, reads KAGVTQTPRYLIKTRGQQVTLSCSPISGHRSVSWYQQTPGQGLQFLFEYFSETQRNKGNFPGRFSGRQFSNSRSEMNVSTLELGDSALYLCASRDPSYEQYFGPGTRLTVT.

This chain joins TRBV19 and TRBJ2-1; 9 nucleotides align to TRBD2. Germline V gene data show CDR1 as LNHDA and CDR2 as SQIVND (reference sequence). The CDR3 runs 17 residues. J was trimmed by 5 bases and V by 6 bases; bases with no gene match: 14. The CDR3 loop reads CASRIRFLAGEHNEQFF. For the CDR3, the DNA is TGTGCCAGTAGGATCCGCTTTTTAGCGGGAGAACACAATGAGCAGTTCTTC.

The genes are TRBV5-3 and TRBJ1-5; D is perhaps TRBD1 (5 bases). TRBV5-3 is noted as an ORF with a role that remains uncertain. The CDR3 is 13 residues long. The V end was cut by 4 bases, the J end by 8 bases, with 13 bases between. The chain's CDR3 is CARSQNPREPQHF. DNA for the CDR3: TGTGCCAGAAGCCAAAACCCCAGGGAGCCCCAGCATTTT.

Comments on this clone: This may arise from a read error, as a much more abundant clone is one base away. In nucleotides, the CDR3 is TGTGCCAGCAGTTTATCGAGAAGGAATGAGCAGTACTTC. Protein sequence: CASSLSRRNEQYF. V gene TRBV27 combines with J gene TRBJ2-7; D gene unclear. The V end lost 0 bases, the J end lost 7 bases, and 10 bases lay between the germline ends. The germline V gene encodes CDR1 MNHEY and CDR2 SMNVEV (reference sequence). The CDR3 runs to 13 residues.

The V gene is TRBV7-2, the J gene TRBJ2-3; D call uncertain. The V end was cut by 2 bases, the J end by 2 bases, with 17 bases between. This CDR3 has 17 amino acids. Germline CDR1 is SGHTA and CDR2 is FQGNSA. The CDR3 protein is CASSLRGSFEPTDTQYF. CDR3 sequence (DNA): TGTGCCAGCAGCTTACGAGGAAGTTTCGAACCCACAGATACGCAGTATTTT.

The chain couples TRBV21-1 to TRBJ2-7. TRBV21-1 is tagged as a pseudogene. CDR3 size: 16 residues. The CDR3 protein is CASSPGPTRHPSEQYF. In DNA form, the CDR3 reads TGTGCCAGCAGCCCAGGACCCACGCGCCACCCGTCCGAGCAGTACTTC.

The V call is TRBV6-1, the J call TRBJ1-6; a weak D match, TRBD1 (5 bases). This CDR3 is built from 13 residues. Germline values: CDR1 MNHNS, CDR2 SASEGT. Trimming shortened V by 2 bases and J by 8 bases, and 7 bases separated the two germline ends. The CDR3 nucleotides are TGTGCCAGCAGTGAACTGGGGGATTCACCCCTCCACTTT. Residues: CASSELGDSPLHF.

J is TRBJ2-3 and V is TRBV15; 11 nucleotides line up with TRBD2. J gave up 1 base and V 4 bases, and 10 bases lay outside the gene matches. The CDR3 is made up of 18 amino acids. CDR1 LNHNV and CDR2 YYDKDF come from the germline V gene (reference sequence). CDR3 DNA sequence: TGTGCCACCAGCATCGGGACTAGCGGAAGCTCACGCACAGATACGCAGTATTTT. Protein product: CATSIGTSGSSRTDTQYF.

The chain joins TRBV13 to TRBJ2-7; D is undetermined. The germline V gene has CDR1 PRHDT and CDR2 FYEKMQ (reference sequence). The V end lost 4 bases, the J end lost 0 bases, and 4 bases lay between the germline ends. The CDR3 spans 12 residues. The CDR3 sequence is CASSSRSYEQYF. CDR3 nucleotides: TGTGCCAGCAGCTCCCGCTCCTACGAGCAGTACTTC.

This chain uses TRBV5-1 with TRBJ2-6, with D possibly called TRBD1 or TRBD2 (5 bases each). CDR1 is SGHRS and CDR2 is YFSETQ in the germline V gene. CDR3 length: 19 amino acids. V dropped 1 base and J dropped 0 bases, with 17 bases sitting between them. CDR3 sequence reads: CASSLIAVRGSSGANVLTF. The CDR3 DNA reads TGCGCCAGCAGCTTGATTGCGGTGAGGGGTAGCTCTGGGGCCAACGTCCTGACTTTC.

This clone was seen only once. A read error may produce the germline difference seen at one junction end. The CDR3 nucleotides read TGTGCCAGCAGCTTAGAGCTAGCGATTAACACCGGGGAGCCGTTTTTT. Amino acid sequence: CASSLELAINTGEPFF. The chain combines TRBV11-2 with TRBJ2-2; tentative D call: TRBD2 (6 bases). The germline gives CDR1 SGHAT, CDR2 FQNNGV. The CDR3 sequence is 16 residues long.

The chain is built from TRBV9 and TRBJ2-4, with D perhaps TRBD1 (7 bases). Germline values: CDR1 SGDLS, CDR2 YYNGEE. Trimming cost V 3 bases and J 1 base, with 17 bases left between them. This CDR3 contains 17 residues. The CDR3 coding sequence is TGTGCCAGCAGCGCCCCGGACAGGAGGGGGGCCAAAAACATTCAGTACTTC. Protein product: CASSAPDRRGAKNIQYF.